The 32 T cell receptor beta chains below come from one sample, sequenced in a study of blood T cell repertoires in COVID-19. The assay was immunoSEQ multiplex PCR, and TCRdb's table has in-frame clones only and misses some. The sample records 110,000 or so clones, around 85% being singletons. The sequencing sample was made of peripheral blood. Source of these receptors: a woman in her sixties or seventies with COVID-19, enrolled during active disease.

This sequence joins TRBV7-8 and TRBJ2-5; D is ambiguous. The CDR3 spans 13 residues. Trimming shortened V by 5 bases and J by 3 bases, and 10 bases separated the two germline ends. Germline assignment: CDR1 SGHVS and CDR2 FQNEAQ. The CDR3 coding sequence is TGTGCCAGCAGCCCCCCAGTCGAAGAGACCCAGTACTTC. The encoded protein is CASSPPVEETQYF.

The chain is built from TRBV6-5 and TRBJ2-1; TRBD2 might be the D (6 bases). The CDR3 runs 13 residues. The ends were cut back, 6 bases at V and 5 bases at J, with 11 bases in the middle. In germline, CDR1 is MNHEY, CDR2 SVGAGI. The CDR3 sequence is CASSGSLNNEQFF. CDR3 DNA: TGTGCCAGCAGCGGGAGTTTGAACAATGAGCAGTTCTTC.

The genes are TRBV5-5 and TRBJ2-1, with TRBD2 matching over 8 bases. J lost 2 bases, V lost 4 bases, and 11 bases had no gene match. In germline, CDR1 is SGHKS, CDR2 YYEKEE (reference sequence). There are 17 residues in the CDR3. CDR3 bases: TGTGCCAGCAGCCTCCTTTGGACTAGCAGCCCCTACAATGAGCAGTTCTTC. It is translated as CASSLLWTSSPYNEQFF.

As to this clone: At the DNA level, this CDR3 is encoded by other sequences in the same sample as well. The chain joins TRBV19 to TRBJ2-2, with 7 bases that match TRBD1. The CDR3 is 15 residues long. Germline V gene sequence: CDR1 LNHDA, CDR2 SQIVND (reference sequence). The J segment lost 1 base and the V segment lost 3 bases, leaving 2 bases of the junction unmatched. In nucleotides, the CDR3 is TGTGCCAGTAGTATTTGGACAGGGAACACCGGGGAGCTGTTTTTT. This codes for CASSIWTGNTGELFF.

The gene calls are TRBV5-4 and TRBJ1-1; 7 nucleotides match TRBD1. The CDR3 extends over 15 amino acids. Germline loops: CDR1 SGHNT, CDR2 YYREEE (reference sequence). V trimming: 0 bases; J trimming: 10 bases; junction bases outside the gene matches: 12. The CDR3 here is CASSLGGDRVRGAFF. CDR3 DNA sequence: TGTGCCAGCAGCTTGGGGGGAGACAGGGTAAGAGGAGCTTTCTTT.

The V gene is TRBV27, the J gene TRBJ2-1; D possibly corresponds to TRBD2 (6 bases). The CDR3 runs 13 residues. V was pared by 7 bases and J by 7 bases, with 14 bases between. CDR1 is MNHEY and CDR2 is SMNVEV in the germline V gene (reference sequence). The CDR3 bases are TGTGCCAGCACGTCGGGGGTGGCGAATGAGCAGTTCTTC. Amino acids: CASTSGVANEQFF.

The J gene is TRBJ1-2, the V gene TRBV21-1. TRBV21-1 represents a pseudogene. The CDR3 has 18 amino acids. CDR3 sequence: CASSKELLHRERFYGYTF. The CDR3 bases are TGTGCCAGCAGCAAAGAACTTTTACACCGGGAGAGGTTCTATGGCTACACCTTC.

CDR3 bases: TGTGCCAGTAGTATAGTTGGAGGGGGCTTCTACGAGCAGTACTTC. This translates into CASSIVGGGFYEQYF. V gene TRBV19 combines with J gene TRBJ2-7; possibly TRBD1 for D (7 bases). This CDR3 has 15 residues. V gave up 1 base and J gave up 3 bases, with 13 bases separating them. CDR1 and CDR2 from the germline V gene are LNHDA and SQIVND (reference sequence).

This clone came up once. The chain uses TRBV19 and TRBJ1-2, with D possibly TRBD1 on 6 matching bases. From germline, CDR1 is LNHDA and CDR2 SQIVND (reference sequence). V was pared by 5 bases and J by 7 bases, with 14 bases between. CDR3 length equals 13 residues. The CDR3 DNA sequence: TGTGCCAGTAGTCAACAGGGTCGTGGTGGCTACACCTTC. Its translation is CASSQQGRGGYTF.

This sequence joins TRBV5-1 and TRBJ1-1; the D is unclear. Germline CDR1 and CDR2: SGHRS and YFSETQ. The germline V and J ends were trimmed by 0 bases and 6 bases, with 15 bases remaining between them. The CDR3 spans 15 residues. This chain's CDR3 is CASSLAQNNPAEAFF. CDR3 sequence (DNA): TGCGCCAGCAGCTTGGCCCAAAACAATCCCGCTGAAGCTTTCTTT.

The genes are TRBV7-3 and TRBJ1-1, with 11 nucleotides matching TRBD1. V was pared by 0 bases and J by 13 bases, with 4 bases of the junction left unmatched. Germline V gives CDR1 SGHTA, CDR2 FQGTGA. The CDR3 is 13 amino acids. This chain's CDR3 is CASSLTWGQGVFF. CDR3 nucleotides: TGTGCCAGCAGCTTAACGTGGGGACAGGGGGTTTTCTTT.

The CDR3 loop reads CASSAINTGLSGNTIYF. In DNA, the CDR3 is TGTGCCAGCAGTGCGATAAACACAGGGCTGTCCGGAAACACCATATATTTT. The J gene is TRBJ1-3, the V gene TRBV2; TRBD1 is a possible D gene (6 bases). Trimming cost V 4 bases and J 4 bases, with 20 bases left between them. Looked up from germline, CDR1 is SNHLY and CDR2 is FYNNEI. The CDR3 consists of 17 residues.

V is TRBV5-6 and J is TRBJ2-7, with D possibly being TRBD2 (6 bases). Between the trimmed V and J ends, which lost 1 base and 0 bases, there was a span of 11 bases. Germline V CDR1 and CDR2: SGHDT, YYEEEE. This CDR3 has 15 amino acids. The CDR3 reads CASSLMAGLSYEQYF. In nucleotides, the CDR3 is TGTGCCAGCAGCTTGATGGCGGGGCTCTCCTACGAGCAGTACTTC.

The chain recombines TRBV5-1 with TRBJ1-6, with D perhaps matching TRBD1 (5 bases). The germline V gene has CDR1 SGHRS and CDR2 YFSETQ. The CDR3 runs to 15 residues. Trimming left V 2 bases short and J 7 bases short, with 13 bases between. CDR3 in amino acids: CASSFTSGRNSPLHF. The CDR3 DNA sequence: TGCGCCAGCAGCTTTACCTCAGGGCGCAATTCACCCCTCCACTTT.

For the CDR3, the DNA is TGTGCCAGCAGTTTGGCAGTAGAGGCTGAAGCTTTCTTT. Amino acids: CASSLAVEAEAFF. The J gene is TRBJ1-1, the V gene TRBV12-3 or TRBV12-4; D gene ambiguous. V was shortened by 3 bases and J by 6 bases, with 11 bases between the two germline ends. This CDR3 comprises 13 residues.

The chain combines TRBV30 with TRBJ2-3; 8 nucleotides agree with TRBD2. CDR1 is GTSNPN and CDR2 is SVGIG in the germline V gene (reference sequence). V dropped 3 bases and J dropped 0; count of bases not matched to a gene: 5. This CDR3 has 15 amino acids. In DNA, the CDR3 is TGTGCCTGGAGCATGGCGGGGGGTAGCACAGATACGCAGTATTTT. It translates to CAWSMAGGSTDTQYF.

This chain connects TRBV7-2 to TRBJ2-7; 10 bases agree with TRBD1. CDR3 length: 15 amino acids. Germline V CDR1 and CDR2: SGHTA, FQGNSA. Trimming cost V 5 bases and J 4 bases; bases outside gene matches: 8. The CDR3: CASSGRTGGWYEQYF. The CDR3 region has the DNA TGTGCCAGCAGCGGAAGGACAGGGGGTTGGTACGAGCAGTACTTC.

On this clone itself: Its ends do not fully match the called genes, so a read error is possible. The chain carries TRBV7-9 and TRBJ1-1; no clear D. The CDR3 extends over 13 amino acids. The germline V gene has CDR1 SEHNR and CDR2 FQNEAQ (reference sequence). DNA of the CDR3: TGTGCCAGCAGCATAGCATCTGTCGCTGAAGCTTTCTTT. This codes for CASSIASVAEAFF. Full variable domain (rest looked up from reference TRBV7-9 and TRBJ1-1): DTGVSQNPRHKITKRGQNVTFRCDPISEHNRLYWYRQTLGQGPEFLTYFQNEAQLEKSRLLSDRFSAERPKGSFSTLEIQRTEQGDSAMYLCASSIASVAEAFFGQGTRLTVV.

The chain employs TRBV7-2 and TRBJ2-2, with 11 bases lining up with TRBD2. Trimming cost V 6 bases and J 4 bases; bases outside gene matches: 13. The CDR3 is 18 amino acids. CDR1 SGHTA and CDR2 FQGNSA come from the germline V gene. CDR3 sequence: CASSHLAGGTFLTGELFF. DNA for the CDR3: TGTGCCAGCAGTCACCTAGCGGGGGGAACCTTTCTCACCGGGGAGCTGTTTTTT.

Here the CDR3 reads CASSDRVTEAFF. The CDR3 DNA reads TGTGCCAGTAGTGACAGGGTCACTGAAGCTTTCTTT. V gene TRBV19 combines with J gene TRBJ1-1; 7 bases map to TRBD1. V lost 5 bases and J lost 4; bases outside the gene matches: 1. The CDR3 extends over 12 amino acids. Germline lookup yields CDR1 LNHDA and CDR2 SQIVND (reference sequence).

The genes are TRBV7-3 and TRBJ1-2; 8 nucleotides line up with TRBD1. This CDR3 spans 15 amino acids. Trimming at V came to 5 bases and at J to 6 bases, leaving 11 bases not matched to a gene. Germline V gene sequence: CDR1 SGHTA, CDR2 FQGTGA. The CDR3 reads CASSPQGGIDDGYTF. CDR3 DNA: TGTGCCAGCAGCCCACAGGGGGGGATCGATGATGGCTACACCTTC. The full variable domain, in which reference TRBV7-3 and TRBJ1-2 provide the parts outside the CDR3, is GAGVSQTPSNKVTEKGKYVELRCDPISGHTALYWYRQSLGQGPEFLIYFQGTGAADDSGLPNDRFFAVRPEGSVSTLKIQRTERGDSAVYLCASSPQGGIDDGYTFGSGTRLTVV.

The rearrangement joins TRBV7-2 to TRBJ1-1; D possibly corresponds to TRBD1 (5 bases). The V gene lost 6 bases and the J gene lost 6 bases, with 26 bases spanning the gap. Germline V gives CDR1 SGHTA, CDR2 FQGNSA. This CDR3 region has 17 residues. The CDR3 DNA is TGTGCCAGCAGTCTACTCCCGGGACGGCGGGGAGGGGCTGAAGCTTTCTTT. Protein: CASSLLPGRRGGAEAFF.

This rearrangement joins TRBV7-2 to TRBJ1-1; possible D gene TRBD1, 6 bases. The germline V gene encodes CDR1 SGHTA and CDR2 FQGNSA. The V and J ends lost 1 base and 3 bases respectively, with 6 bases between them. The CDR3 contains 13 residues. CDR3 residues: CASSLEGDTEAFF. In DNA form, the CDR3 reads TGTGCCAGCAGCTTAGAGGGGGACACTGAAGCTTTCTTT.

V gene TRBV15 combines with J gene TRBJ1-2, with D perhaps TRBD1 (6 bases). CDR3 size: 14 residues. Per germline, CDR1 LNHNV and CDR2 YYDKDF (reference sequence). The ends were cut back, 0 bases at V and 5 bases at J, with 10 bases in the middle. CDR3 in DNA: TGTGCCACCAGCAGAGATGCAGGGGTATATGGCTACACCTTC. Translating it yields CATSRDAGVYGYTF.

This clone was counted a single time. Its ends do not fully match the called genes, so a read error is possible. The chain is built from TRBV19 and TRBJ2-1; 9 positions agree with TRBD1. CDR3 length: 14 residues. Germline CDR1 LNHDA, CDR2 SQIVND (reference sequence). CDR3 DNA: TGTGCCAGTAACAGGGGGCCCGACTACGATGAGCAGTTCTTC. It specifies CASNRGPDYDEQFF.

The chain links TRBV7-2 to TRBJ1-5; D remains unclear. CDR1 is SGHTA, CDR2 FQGNSA, per germline. V was shortened by 5 bases and J by 6 bases, with 11 bases between the two germline ends. There are 13 residues in the CDR3. CDR3 protein: CASSPQEGQPQHF. The CDR3 nucleotides read TGTGCCAGCAGCCCCCAAGAGGGTCAGCCCCAGCATTTT.

The V and J genes are TRBV6-5 and TRBJ2-1; TRBD2 might be the D (6 bases). This CDR3 has 16 residues. Germline V gene sequence: CDR1 MNHEY, CDR2 SVGAGI. Trimming cost V 0 bases and J 8 bases, with 17 bases left between them. CDR3: CASSYSIQTGVDEQFF. The CDR3 bases are TGTGCCAGCAGTTACTCGATCCAGACGGGAGTGGATGAGCAGTTCTTC.

The rearrangement uses TRBV29-1 and TRBJ2-6; TRBD2 matches at 8 bases. The CDR3 spans 15 residues. V lost 6 bases and J lost 3; bases outside the gene matches: 7. Germline V gene lookup returns CDR1 SQVTM and CDR2 ANQGSEA. CDR3 in amino acids: CSVIGAGVGANVLTF. As DNA, the CDR3 is TGCAGCGTGATCGGAGCGGGGGTTGGGGCCAACGTCCTGACTTTC.

V is TRBV6-5 and J is TRBJ1-4, with D possibly TRBD1 on 5 matching bases. Per the germline V gene, CDR1 is MNHEY and CDR2 is SVGAGI. Trimming took off 4 bases at V and 0 bases at J, with 12 bases between the two ends. The CDR3 is 16 amino acids. The DNA of the CDR3 is TGTGCCAGCAGTTTAACCGGGGGTGCAACTAATGAAAAACTGTTTTTT. This translates into CASSLTGGATNEKLFF.

The rearrangement joins TRBV15 to TRBJ1-1, with TRBD1 matching 10 bases. In germline, CDR1 is LNHNV, CDR2 YYDKDF (reference sequence). V was pared by 6 bases and J by 0 bases, with 7 bases of the junction left unmatched. The CDR3 is made up of 16 amino acids. CDR3 in amino acids: CATRTGQGVLNTEAFF. DNA for the CDR3: TGTGCCACCAGAACTGGACAGGGGGTGCTGAACACTGAAGCTTTCTTT.

The chain couples TRBV19 to TRBJ2-4, with 7 positions matching TRBD2. The V and J ends lost 1 base and 7 bases, in that order; junction bases with no gene match: 13. This CDR3 comprises 17 residues. Germline CDR1 LNHDA, CDR2 SQIVND (reference sequence). CDR3 DNA sequence: TGTGCCAGTAGTATAGTGGGAGGTAGCGGGCCCCTGAACATTCAGTACTTC. Residues: CASSIVGGSGPLNIQYF.

This sequence joins TRBV11-2 and TRBJ1-2; unclear D gene. The germline V gene has CDR1 SGHAT and CDR2 FQNNGV. This CDR3 is 16 amino acids long. The V end lost 1 base, the J end lost 0 bases, and 12 bases lay between the germline ends. CDR3 in amino acids: CASSLVGSEANYGYTF. CDR3 DNA: TGTGCCAGCAGCTTAGTCGGGTCAGAAGCTAACTATGGCTACACCTTC.